A single sample is the source of the 29 T cell receptor beta chains below, sequenced in a study of T-cell memory formation after mild COVID-19. Each CDR3 protein gets one entry after TCRdb re-called the 5' RACE reads with MiXCR. Of fewer than 300,000 distinct CDR3 sequences in the sample, over 15% were seen once. Sample: PBMCs or a T cell subset sorted from them (not recorded which). Receptors originate from a man aged 18 to 35 who had mild COVID-19 (a few samples of this study predate the infection). Cell type and time point are not known.

The chain uses TRBV6-5 and TRBJ1-4; D not resolved. Germline V lookup: CDR1 MNHEY, CDR2 SVGAGI. CDR3 length: 16 residues. V lost 5 bases to trimming and J lost 3 bases, with 16 bases between them. The CDR3 reads CASSPAFGVANEKLFF. The CDR3 nucleotides read TGTGCCAGCAGTCCGGCCTTTGGGGTAGCTAATGAAAAACTGTTTTTT.

V gene TRBV20-1 combines with J gene TRBJ1-4; possible D gene TRBD1, 5 bases. Between the trimmed V and J ends, which lost 4 bases and 8 bases, there was a span of 14 bases. The CDR3 length is 13 residues. Germline-derived CDR1 and CDR2 are DFQATT and SNEGSKA (reference sequence). Here the CDR3 reads CSAKDGHEEKLFF. The CDR3 DNA reads as TGCAGTGCTAAGGACGGACACGAAGAAAAACTGTTTTTT.

This clonotype showed up many times. The chain uses TRBV5-1 and TRBJ2-5; 10 bases line up with TRBD1. This CDR3 spans 15 amino acids. Unmatched junction bases numbered 3, after V lost 0 bases and J lost 4 bases. The V gene's germline CDR1 is SGHRS and CDR2 YFSETQ. The DNA for the CDR3 is TGCGCCAGCAGCTTGGCCGGACAGGGGGGAGAGACCCAGTACTTC. This sequence encodes CASSLAGQGGETQYF. Complete variable domain (other parts from reference TRBV5-1 and TRBJ2-5): KAGVTQTPRYLIKTRGQQVTLSCSPISGHRSVSWYQQTPGQGLQFLFEYFSETQRNKGNFPGRFSGRQFSNSRSEMNVSTLELGDSALYLCASSLAGQGGETQYFGPGTRLLVL.

With respect to this clonotype: At one end the junction does not follow the germline gene, possibly because of a read error. V and J are TRBV12-3 or TRBV12-4 and TRBJ2-2; D is undetermined. The CDR3 has 14 amino acids. The CDR3 DNA sequence: TGTGCCAGCTGGCCGAGGTCGAATACCGGGGAGCTGTTTTTT. Translated, it gives CASWPRSNTGELFF.

This clonotype was seen a few times. The chain carries TRBV10-3 and TRBJ1-2; D remains ambiguous. With 4 bases removed from V and 6 bases from J, the gap between germline ends came to 21 bases. The CDR3 is made up of 16 amino acids. Germline loops: CDR1 ENHRY, CDR2 SYGVKD. This CDR3 reads CAISVISEELWDGYTF. The CDR3 region has the DNA TGTGCCATCAGTGTGATTTCGGAGGAACTTTGGGATGGCTACACCTTC.

In its sample, this clonotype was seen many times. This chain uses TRBV7-2 with TRBJ1-2; TRBD1 aligns across 7 bases. The V segment lost 1 base and the J segment 4 bases; nucleotides outside the gene matches: 0. CDR3 length: 13 residues. Germline CDR1 SGHTA, CDR2 FQGNSA. The CDR3 coding sequence is TGTGCCAGCAGCTTAGGGACAGGCTATGGCTACACCTTC. Its translation: CASSLGTGYGYTF.

The CDR3 here is CASRSTVSTDTQYF. The CDR3 coding sequence is TGCGCCAGCAGGTCGACAGTTAGCACAGATACGCAGTATTTT. The chain joins TRBV5-1 to TRBJ2-3; perhaps TRBD1 as D (5 bases). V lost 5 bases and J 0 bases, leaving 10 bases between the germline ends. CDR3 length equals 14 residues. Germline V CDR1 and CDR2: SGHRS, YFSETQ.

The chain employs TRBV4-1 and TRBJ2-3, with D unclear. CDR1 and CDR2 (germline): MGHRA, YSYEKL. The CDR3 extends over 12 amino acids. V lost 1 base and J lost 5, with 4 bases in between. DNA of the CDR3: TGCGCCAGCAGCCAAGCTCGAGATACGCAGTATTTT. Translated: CASSQARDTQYF.

This clonotype has just a few counts. The rearrangement joins TRBV5-5 to TRBJ2-5, with TRBD1 matching 7 bases. Germline values: CDR1 SGHKS, CDR2 YYEKEE (reference sequence). J lost 3 bases, V lost 5 bases, and 4 bases had no gene match. The length of the CDR3 is 13 residues. CDR3 DNA: TGTGCCAGCAGTCTACAGGGGAAAGAGACCCAGTACTTC. It specifies CASSLQGKETQYF.

V is TRBV4-2 and J is TRBJ2-7, with no clear D. Trimming removed 11 bases from V and 7 bases from J, with 27 bases in between. The V gene's germline CDR1 is LGHNA and CDR2 YNFKEQ. The CDR3 has 15 amino acids. Here the CDR3 DNA reads TGTGCCGCCCCAAGATCCCCGAAAACCTACCTTGAGCAGTACTTC. Encoded protein: CAAPRSPKTYLEQYF.

A word on this clonotype: A much larger clone differs from this one at a single base, so this may be a read error. The chain joins TRBV7-2 to TRBJ2-3, with no clear D. The germline CDR1 and CDR2 sequences are SGHTA and FQGNSA. The CDR3 runs to 12 residues. CDR3 DNA: TGTGCCAGCAGCACATACACAGATACGCTGTATTTT. It yields the protein CASSTYTDTLYF.

This clonotype was picked up many times. This chain links TRBV5-1 with TRBJ1-6; D is unresolved. Germline V gene sequence: CDR1 SGHRS, CDR2 YFSETQ. This CDR3 region has 13 residues. V lost 4 bases, J lost 10 bases, and 12 bases lay in between. The CDR3 sequence: CASSLDLGSPLHF. The CDR3 DNA sequence: TGCGCCAGCAGCCTCGACTTGGGGTCACCCCTCCACTTT. The whole variable domain, filled in from reference TRBV5-1 and TRBJ1-6, reads KAGVTQTPRYLIKTRGQQVTLSCSPISGHRSVSWYQQTPGQGLQFLFEYFSETQRNKGNFPGRFSGRQFSNSRSEMNVSTLELGDSALYLCASSLDLGSPLHFGNGTRLTVT.

This clonotype occurred a few times. The CDR3 spells CASSFGKSRETQYF. CDR3 nucleotides: TGTGCCAGCAGCTTCGGGAAAAGCCGCGAGACCCAGTACTTC. The J gene is TRBJ2-5, the V gene TRBV7-9; the D gene is possibly TRBD2 (5 bases). CDR1 and CDR2 (germline): SEHNR, FQNEAQ (reference sequence). This CDR3 region has 14 residues. V was cut by 3 bases and J by 5 bases, with 13 bases left in between.

The rearrangement uses TRBV11-3 and TRBJ2-2; no definite D call. Trimming removed 2 bases from V and 0 bases from J, with 16 bases in between. Germline lookup yields CDR1 SGHNT and CDR2 YENEEA. The CDR3 length is 18 residues. CDR3 coding DNA: TGTGCCAGCAGCTTAATCCCCCTCGCGGAGCCGAACACCGGGGAGCTGTTTTTT. It encodes CASSLIPLAEPNTGELFF.

This chain uses TRBV18 with TRBJ1-5; D perhaps matches TRBD1 (6 bases). With 6 bases removed from V and 0 bases from J, the gap between germline ends came to 15 bases. In germline, CDR1 is KGHSH, CDR2 LQKENI. This CDR3 is built from 16 residues. CDR3 sequence reads: CASSPSRGGSNQPQHF. In DNA form, the CDR3 reads TGTGCCAGCTCGCCCTCTAGGGGGGGTAGCAATCAGCCCCAGCATTTT. Full variable domain (rest looked up from reference TRBV18 and TRBJ1-5): NAGVMQNPRHLVRRRGQEARLRCSPMKGHSHVYWYRQLPEEGLKFMVYLQKENIIDESGMPKERFSAEFPKEGPSILRIQQVVRGDSAAYFCASSPSRGGSNQPQHFGDGTRLSIL.

The rearrangement joins TRBV6-2 or TRBV6-3 to TRBJ2-7; D unclear. This CDR3 is 12 amino acids long. V was pared by 6 bases and J by 4 bases, with 10 bases between. Per the germline V gene, CDR1 is MNHEY and CDR2 is SVGEGT. The CDR3 loop reads CASSNGLYEQYV. CDR3 nucleotide sequence: TGTGCCAGCAGCAACGGCCTTTACGAGCAGTACGTC.

The rearrangement uses TRBV6-5 and TRBJ2-1; the match to TRBD2 covers 10 bases. There are 16 residues in the CDR3. Looked up from germline, CDR1 is MNHEY and CDR2 is SVGAGI. Unmatched junction bases numbered 7, after V lost 0 bases and J lost 8 bases. The CDR3 loop is CASSYSLAGVGDEQFF. CDR3 in DNA: TGTGCCAGCAGTTACTCTCTAGCGGGGGTGGGAGATGAGCAGTTCTTC.

This clonotype showed up just a few times. The J gene is TRBJ2-7, the V gene TRBV28, with D unresolved. Germline V gene lookup returns CDR1 MDHEN and CDR2 SYDVKM. The CDR3 is 13 residues long. Trimming removed 8 bases at V and 4 bases at J, with 15 bases between. The CDR3 nucleotides are TGTGCCAGCTGCGCCGCAGCCAGATACGAGCAGTACGTC. This translates into CASCAAARYEQYV.

The table lists this clonotype with a few counts. The chain joins TRBV14 to TRBJ1-2; 8 bases are shared with TRBD1. CDR1 and CDR2 (germline): SGHDN, FVKESK. The CDR3 contains 13 residues. After removal of 7 bases from V and 3 bases from J, the junction contained 4 bases not matched to a gene. CDR3 nucleotides: TGTGCCAGCATCGACAGGGGCTACTATGGCTACACCTTC. Its protein is CASIDRGYYGYTF.

This clonotype was found a few times. The V call is TRBV6-1, the J call TRBJ2-7; 8 bases are shared with TRBD1. The germline gives CDR1 MNHNS, CDR2 SASEGT. Unmatched junction bases numbered 13, after V lost 7 bases and J lost 2 bases. The CDR3 runs 16 residues. CDR3 protein: CASTLQPDRAAYEQYF. In DNA form, the CDR3 reads TGTGCCAGCACCCTTCAGCCGGACAGGGCTGCCTACGAGCAGTACTTC.

This chain's CDR3 is CSARKLAGTNIQYF. The CDR3, as DNA: TGCAGTGCTAGAAAGCTAGCGGGGACAAACATTCAGTACTTC. J is TRBJ2-4 and V is TRBV20-1, with TRBD2 matching over 9 bases. The ends lost 2 bases at V and 6 bases at J; junction bases unmatched: 5. The V gene's germline CDR1 is DFQATT and CDR2 SNEGSKA (reference sequence). This CDR3 has 14 amino acids.

This clonotype was recorded a few times. The rearrangement links TRBV29-1 to TRBJ2-5; no firm D call. This CDR3 has 13 residues. CDR1 and CDR2 (germline): SQVTM, ANQGSEA. V lost 5 bases and J lost 2, with 12 bases in between. In nucleotides, the CDR3 is TGCAGCGTTTCTCGGTCGACACAAGAGACCCAGTACTTC. This sequence encodes CSVSRSTQETQYF.

This clonotype was recorded many times. The chain joins TRBV12-3 or TRBV12-4 to TRBJ2-3, with 8 bases that match TRBD2. V dropped 6 bases and J dropped 6; count of bases not matched to a gene: 14. The CDR3 totals 16 residues. CDR3 DNA sequence: TGTGCCAGCAGCCTCGCTGGACTAGCCGGGGGGGATACGCAGTATTTT. Amino acids: CASSLAGLAGGDTQYF.

This clonotype came up a few times. The chain couples TRBV20-1 to TRBJ2-3; 12 bases align to TRBD2. Germline trimming cut 6 bases from V and 4 bases from J; bases unmatched to any gene: 5. Germline V lookup: CDR1 DFQATT, CDR2 SNEGSKA (reference sequence). The CDR3 has 14 residues. CDR3 in DNA: TGCAGTGCCGACGGACTAGCGGGGTCAGATACGCAGTATTTT. Translation gives CSADGLAGSDTQYF.

The chain joins TRBV6-5 to TRBJ1-2, with D tentatively TRBD1 (6 bases). Trimming took 0 bases from V and 4 from J, leaving 12 bases between them. Germline CDR1 MNHEY, CDR2 SVGAGI. The CDR3 spans 15 residues. CDR3 bases: TGTGCCAGCAGTTACTCCCTCGACAGGAGCTATGGCTACACCTTC. Its protein product is CASSYSLDRSYGYTF.

V and J are TRBV6-2 or TRBV6-3 and TRBJ2-6, with a weak D call TRBD1 (5 bases). V was shortened by 6 bases and J by 0 bases, with 9 bases between the two germline ends. This CDR3 comprises 15 residues. Germline-derived CDR1 and CDR2 are MNHEY and SVGEGT. For the CDR3, the DNA is TGTGCCAGCAGCAACAGGTCCTCTGGGGCCAACGTCCTGACTTTC. Its protein product is CASSNRSSGANVLTF.

Ten or more counts support this clonotype. A much larger clone differs from this one at a single base, so this may be a read error. This rearrangement joins TRBV6-2 or TRBV6-3 to TRBJ2-2; no definite D call. The CDR3 has 13 residues. V was shortened by 0 bases and J by 1 base, with 0 bases between the two germline ends. From germline, CDR1 is MNHEY and CDR2 SVGEGT. CDR3 in amino acids: CASSYSNTGELFF. The CDR3 DNA follows: TGTGCCAGCAGTTACTCGAACACCGGGGAGCTGTTTTTT.

In its sample, this clonotype was seen many times. The CDR3 loop is CASSFSGNEQYV. As DNA, the CDR3 is TGTGCCAGCAGTTTCTCCGGGAACGAGCAGTACGTC. The chain couples TRBV12-3 or TRBV12-4 to TRBJ2-7; tentatively, D is TRBD2 (5 bases). The CDR3 runs to 12 residues. Trimming removed 3 bases from V and 5 bases from J, with 8 bases in between.

The chain is built from TRBV5-5 and TRBJ2-2, with D uncertain. V lost 3 bases and J lost 2, with 11 bases in between. The length of the CDR3 is 15 residues. Germline CDR1 SGHKS, CDR2 YYEKEE (reference sequence). The CDR3 sequence: CASSYDQRNTGELFF. The CDR3 DNA reads as TGTGCCAGCAGCTACGACCAACGTAACACCGGGGAGCTGTTTTTT.